This TCR beta chain was captured by sequencing in a study of blood T cell repertoires in COVID-19 (dated by TCRdb to between 2020 and 2021). Regarding the study in general: Samples from collaborators originated in the United States, Italy and Spain and spanned both the acute and convalescent phases of COVID-19. The material from the prospective study consisted of cDNA or gDNA derived from T cells, B-cell-depleted T cells, or PBMCs. Deeply sampled blood TCRbeta repertoires from subjects exposed to, actively infected with, or recovered from COVID-19 were included in the dataset. The repertoires were released in a freely available public database meant as a resource for research on the immune response to SARS-CoV-2. Samples came from the ongoing ImmuneRACE study (first 160 participants) plus 1,254 subjects from 6 global collaborators. A de-identified subject ID, COVID-19 status, age in years and sex were almost always included in the sample metadata. Where HLA class I and class II types were available, the types were taken from metadata supplied by the sample provider, not from assay-based typing.

Including cysteine and phenylalanine, the CDR3 has 12 amino acids. Of the read, only the CDR3 DNA is kept; its 36 bases are in frame from base 1. Sequences SGHRS (CDR1) and YFSETQ (CDR2) are obtained from the germline V gene. V is pared back by 4 bases and J by 7 bases, with 8 bases lying between the germline termini. Beyond this particular receptor, the publication reports: How much clinical and demographic metadata was included differed by source and by participant, and the metadata was provided uncurated.

TCRbeta CDR3 regions were amplified from genomic DNA using the immunoSEQ Assay, a bias-controlled multiplex PCR. In the paper's pipeline: The number of nucleated cells in each sample was estimated from the amplification of reference gene primers within the assay. Sequence reads were collapsed and filtered to measure the absolute abundance of every unique TCRbeta CDR3 rearrangement. For each sample, productive Simpson clonality was calculated as the square root of Simpson's diversity index over productive rearrangements. Here the immuneACCESS table is served through TCRdb, limited to in-frame sequences with V and J called. Missing clones are a known gap in these copies; in checked studies unresolved V genes cover under half, and the rest lacks a known reason. V and J calls and clone size come straight from that table; D and trimming were deduced from the DNA. This sample lists fewer than 150,000 clones; about 78% were detected once. The ten largest clones capture approximately 2.4% of the sample.

Regarding this clone: Its antigen target is currently unknown. No base-level quality is on record; no much larger clone is a single base apart.

Whole blood was collected in K2EDTA tubes by collaborating institutions according to the institutions' own protocols. Collaborator samples were shipped for TCRbeta analysis as frozen whole blood, isolated PBMCs, or DNA extracted from either sample type. The chain joins TRBV5-1 to TRBJ1-4; the D region possibly corresponds to TRBD1 (5 bases align). The sample taken for sequencing was peripheral blood. This clonotype originated in a man in his 70s with acute or convalescent COVID-19. The CDR3 region has the sequence CASSSGAEKLFF. The nucleotides are TGCGCCAGCAGCAGCGGGGCTGAAAAACTGTTTTTT.